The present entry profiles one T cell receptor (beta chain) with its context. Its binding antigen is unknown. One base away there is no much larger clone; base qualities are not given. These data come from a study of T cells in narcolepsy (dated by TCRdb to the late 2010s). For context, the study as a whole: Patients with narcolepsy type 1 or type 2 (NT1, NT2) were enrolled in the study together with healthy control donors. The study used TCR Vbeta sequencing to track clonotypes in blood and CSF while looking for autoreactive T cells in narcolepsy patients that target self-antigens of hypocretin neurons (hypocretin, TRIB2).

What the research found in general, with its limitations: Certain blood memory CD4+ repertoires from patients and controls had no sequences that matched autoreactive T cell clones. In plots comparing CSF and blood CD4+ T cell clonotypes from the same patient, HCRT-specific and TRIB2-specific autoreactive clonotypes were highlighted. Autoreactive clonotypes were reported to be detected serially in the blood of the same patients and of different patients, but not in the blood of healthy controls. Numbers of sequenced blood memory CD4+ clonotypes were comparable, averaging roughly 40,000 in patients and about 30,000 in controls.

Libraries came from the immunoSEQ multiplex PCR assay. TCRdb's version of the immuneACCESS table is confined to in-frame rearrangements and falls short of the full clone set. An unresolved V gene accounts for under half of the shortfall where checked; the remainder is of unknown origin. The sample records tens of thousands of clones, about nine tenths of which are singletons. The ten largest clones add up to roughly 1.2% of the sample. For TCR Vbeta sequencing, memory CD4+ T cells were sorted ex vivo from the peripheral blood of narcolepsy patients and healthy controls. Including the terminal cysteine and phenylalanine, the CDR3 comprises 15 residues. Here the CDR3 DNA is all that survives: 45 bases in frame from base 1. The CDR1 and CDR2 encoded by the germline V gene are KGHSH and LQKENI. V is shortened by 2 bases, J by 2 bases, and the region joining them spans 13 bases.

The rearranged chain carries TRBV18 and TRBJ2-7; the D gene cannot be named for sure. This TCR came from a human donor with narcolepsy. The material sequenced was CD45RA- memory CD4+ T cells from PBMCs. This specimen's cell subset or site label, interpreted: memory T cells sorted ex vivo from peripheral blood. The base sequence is TGTGCCAGCTCACCATTCGAACGGGCCGCCTACGAGCAGTACTTC. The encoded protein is CASSPFERAAYEQYF.